This T cell receptor (beta chain) was captured in a study of T cell repertoires in cytomegalovirus infection. The V gene's germline CDR1 is SGHVS and CDR2 FNYEAQ. V lost 5 bases and J 8 bases, leaving 9 bases between the germline ends. The CDR3 spans 12 residues. TCRdb re-derived calls from the reads in MiXCR, one entry per CDR3 protein. The data show fewer than 300,000 distinct CDR3 sequences, with about a quarter seen just once and about 15% held by the top ten. Sequencing input: PBMCs. The V call is TRBV7-6, the J call TRBJ1-4; D not resolved. The receptor comes from a human donor in good health (CMV status not recorded). Some clones in this sample may be carry-over from other donors' samples. The CDR3: CASSRSIEKLFF. The CDR3 bases are TGTGCCAGCAGCAGGTCAATCGAAAAACTGTTTTTT.